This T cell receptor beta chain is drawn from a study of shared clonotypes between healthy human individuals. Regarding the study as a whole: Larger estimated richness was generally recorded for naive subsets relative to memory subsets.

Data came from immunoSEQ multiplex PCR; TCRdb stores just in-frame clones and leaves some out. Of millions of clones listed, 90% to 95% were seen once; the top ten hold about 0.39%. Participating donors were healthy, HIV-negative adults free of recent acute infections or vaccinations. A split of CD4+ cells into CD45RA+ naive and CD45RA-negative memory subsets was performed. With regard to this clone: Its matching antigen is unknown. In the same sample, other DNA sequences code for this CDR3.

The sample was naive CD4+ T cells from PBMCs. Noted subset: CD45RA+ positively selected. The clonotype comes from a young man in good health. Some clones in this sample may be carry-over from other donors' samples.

This CDR3 reads CASSLRGGGYTF. Written as DNA, the CDR3 is TGTGCCAGCAGTTTAAGAGGGGGTGGCTACACCTTC. This chain joins TRBV28 and TRBJ1-2, with a weak D call TRBD1 (6 bases). Deletions cut 2 bases from V and 7 bases from J, with 8 bases between. The CDR3 loop spans 12 amino acids. Germline loops: CDR1 MDHEN, CDR2 SYDVKM.